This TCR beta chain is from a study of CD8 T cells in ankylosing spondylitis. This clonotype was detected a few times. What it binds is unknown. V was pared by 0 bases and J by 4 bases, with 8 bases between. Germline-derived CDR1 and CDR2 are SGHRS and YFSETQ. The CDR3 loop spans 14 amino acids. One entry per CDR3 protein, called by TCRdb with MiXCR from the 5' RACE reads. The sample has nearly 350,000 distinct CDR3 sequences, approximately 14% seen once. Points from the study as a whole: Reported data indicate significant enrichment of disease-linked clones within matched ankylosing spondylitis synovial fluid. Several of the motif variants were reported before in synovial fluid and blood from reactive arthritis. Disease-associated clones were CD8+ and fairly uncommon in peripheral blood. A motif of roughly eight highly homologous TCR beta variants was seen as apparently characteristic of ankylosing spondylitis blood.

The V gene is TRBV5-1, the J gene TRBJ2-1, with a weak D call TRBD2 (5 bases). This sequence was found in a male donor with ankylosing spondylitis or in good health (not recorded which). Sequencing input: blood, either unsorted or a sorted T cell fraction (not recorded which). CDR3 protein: CASSLAGEYNEQFF. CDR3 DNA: TGCGCCAGCAGCTTGGCCGGGGAATACAATGAGCAGTTCTTC.